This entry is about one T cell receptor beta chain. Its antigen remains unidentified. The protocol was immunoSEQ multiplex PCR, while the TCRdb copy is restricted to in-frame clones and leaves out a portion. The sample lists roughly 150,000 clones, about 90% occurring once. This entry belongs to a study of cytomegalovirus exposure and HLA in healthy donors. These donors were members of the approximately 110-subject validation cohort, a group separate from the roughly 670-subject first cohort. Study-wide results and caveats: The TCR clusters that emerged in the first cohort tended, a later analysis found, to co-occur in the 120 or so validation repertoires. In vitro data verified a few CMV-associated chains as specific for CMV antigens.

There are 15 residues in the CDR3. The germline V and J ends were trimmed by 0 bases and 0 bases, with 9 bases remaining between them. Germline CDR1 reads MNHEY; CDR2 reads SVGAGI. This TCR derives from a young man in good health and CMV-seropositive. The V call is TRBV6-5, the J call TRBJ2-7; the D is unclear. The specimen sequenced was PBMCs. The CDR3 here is CASSYSSSGSYEQYF. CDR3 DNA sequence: TGTGCCAGCAGTTACTCGAGTAGTGGCTCCTACGAGCAGTACTTC.